This T cell receptor (beta chain) was found in a study of shared clonotypes between healthy human individuals. About this clone: Its target is not known.

CD45RO-negative, CCR7-selected cells formed the naive CD8 fraction, which excluded terminally differentiated effector memory CD45RA+ cells. Each donor was a Caucasian adult residing in Nashville, Tennessee. Study-wide points: Among non-shared clonotypes, generation probabilities were lower than among those shared by all four donors.

An approximately 180 ng quantity of DNA, roughly 32,000 T cell genomes, went into the sorted-subset replicate PCRs. Sequencing used immunoSEQ multiplex PCR; TCRdb keeps in-frame clones, though not all of them. The table has some 2,000,000 clones, about 95% seen once. V dropped 7 bases and J dropped 3 bases, with 10 bases sitting between them. Per the germline V gene, CDR1 is PRHDT and CDR2 is FYEKMQ (reference sequence). The CDR3 sequence is 13 residues long. The source material was naive CD8+ T cells sorted from blood. The receptor's source is a man between 18 and 35 years old in good health. This chain connects TRBV13 to TRBJ2-1; D call uncertain. CDR3 sequence reads: CASTPGNYNEQFF. The CDR3 nucleotides read TGTGCCAGCACCCCTGGGAACTACAATGAGCAGTTCTTC. The variable domain in full, with the rest retrieved from reference TRBV13 and TRBJ2-1, is AAGVIQSPRHLIKEKRETATLKCYPIPRHDTVYWYQQGPGQDPQFLISFYEKMQSDKGSIPDRFSAQQFSDYHSELNMSSLELGDSALYFCASTPGNYNEQFFGPGTRLTVL.